This T cell receptor (beta chain) was found in a study of long-term antiretroviral therapy in people with HIV. Study-wide results and limits: Patients on ART gained diversity, which nonetheless stayed below transplant donor controls.

At least two post-ART and at least one pre-ART PBMC sample were available for each donor. Survey level was the resolution at which the v3.0 immunoSEQ assay ran. The table came from immunoSEQ multiplex PCR; TCRdb's copy has only in-frame clones and leaves some out. The repertoire holds tens of thousands of clones, with roughly nine tenths as singletons. The CDR3 is 13 residues long. The V end lost 3 bases, the J end lost 1 base, and 8 bases lay between the germline ends. CDR1 GTSNPN and CDR2 SVGIG come from the germline V gene (reference sequence). As to this clone: Its specificity is not known.

The receptor comes from a man aged 50 to 60 with HIV. The source material was unsorted PBMCs, sampled 2 years after starting antiretroviral therapy. This chain uses TRBV30 with TRBJ2-3; D uncertain. The CDR3 region has the DNA TGTGCCTGGAGCGATACAGGCACAGATACGCAGTATTTT. It translates to CAWSDTGTDTQYF.